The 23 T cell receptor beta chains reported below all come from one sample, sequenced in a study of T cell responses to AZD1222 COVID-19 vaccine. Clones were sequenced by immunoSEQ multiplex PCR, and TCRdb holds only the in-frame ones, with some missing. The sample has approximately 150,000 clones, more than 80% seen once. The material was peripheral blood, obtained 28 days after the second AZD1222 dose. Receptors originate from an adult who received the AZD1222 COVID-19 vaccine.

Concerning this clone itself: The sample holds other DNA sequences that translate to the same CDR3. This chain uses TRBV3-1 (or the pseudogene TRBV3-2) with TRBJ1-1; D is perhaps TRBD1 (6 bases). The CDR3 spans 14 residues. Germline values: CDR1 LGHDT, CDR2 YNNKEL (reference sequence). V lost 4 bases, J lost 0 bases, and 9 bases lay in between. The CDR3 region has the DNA TGTGCCAGCAGCCCAGGACAGATGAACACTGAAGCTTTCTTT. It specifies CASSPGQMNTEAFF.

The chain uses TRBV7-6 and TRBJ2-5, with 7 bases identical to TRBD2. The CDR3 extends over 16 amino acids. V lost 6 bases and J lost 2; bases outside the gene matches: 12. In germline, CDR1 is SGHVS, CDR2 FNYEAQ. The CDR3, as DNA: TGTGCCAGCAGGCCTTATACCACGGGACTACAAGAGACCCAGTACTTC. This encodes CASRPYTTGLQETQYF.

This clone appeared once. The CDR3 region is CASSYGQGVGGELFF. The CDR3 DNA reads as TGTGCCAGCAGTTATGGGCAGGGAGTCGGCGGGGAGCTGTTTTTT. The rearrangement uses TRBV6-5 and TRBJ2-2, with D perhaps matching TRBD1 or TRBD2 (5 bases each). V was shortened by 3 bases and J by 7 bases, with 15 bases between the two germline ends. Germline loops: CDR1 MNHEY, CDR2 SVGAGI. This CDR3 comprises 15 residues.

The CDR3 nucleotides read TGTGCCAGCAGCCCTACCGGGACTAGCGGGACAGAGCAGTACTTC. This sequence encodes CASSPTGTSGTEQYF. J is TRBJ2-7 and V is TRBV11-2; 13 nucleotides match TRBD2. Trimming took 5 bases from V and 7 from J; bases not matched to a gene: 8. Germline V gene sequence: CDR1 SGHAT, CDR2 FQNNGV. The CDR3 sequence is 15 residues long.

The CDR3 coding sequence is TGCGCCAGCAGCCAAGAAGGGAACCCAGCTAGCGGGACTCGCTACGAGCAGTACTTC. Translation: CASSQEGNPASGTRYEQYF. This chain uses TRBV4-1 with TRBJ2-7; TRBD2 matches at 9 bases. The CDR3 runs to 19 residues. The V segment lost 0 bases and the J segment 3 bases; nucleotides outside the gene matches: 15. The germline V gene encodes CDR1 MGHRA and CDR2 YSYEKL.

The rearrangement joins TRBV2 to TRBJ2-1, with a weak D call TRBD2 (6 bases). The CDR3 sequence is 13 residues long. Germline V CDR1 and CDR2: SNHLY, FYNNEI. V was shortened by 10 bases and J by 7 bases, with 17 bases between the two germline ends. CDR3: CATLALFGNEQFF. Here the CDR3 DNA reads TGTGCCACTCTAGCGTTATTTGGGAATGAGCAGTTCTTC.

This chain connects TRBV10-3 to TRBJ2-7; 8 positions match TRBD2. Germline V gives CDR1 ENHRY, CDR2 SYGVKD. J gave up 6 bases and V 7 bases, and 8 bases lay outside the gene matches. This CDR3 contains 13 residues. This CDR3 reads CAINTGLDFEQYF. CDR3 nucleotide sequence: TGTGCCATCAATACGGGACTAGATTTCGAGCAGTACTTC.

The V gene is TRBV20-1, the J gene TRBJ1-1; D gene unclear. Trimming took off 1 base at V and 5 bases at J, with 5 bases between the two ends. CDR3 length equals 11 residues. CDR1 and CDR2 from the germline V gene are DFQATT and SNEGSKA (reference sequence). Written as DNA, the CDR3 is TGCAGTGCTAGAGTGGGTACTGAAGCTTTCTTT. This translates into CSARVGTEAFF.

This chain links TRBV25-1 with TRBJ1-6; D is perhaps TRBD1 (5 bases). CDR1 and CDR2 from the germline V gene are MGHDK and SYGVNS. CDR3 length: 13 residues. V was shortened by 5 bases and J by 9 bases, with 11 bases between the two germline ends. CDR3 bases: TGTGCCAGCAGTCGACAGTTCGGTTCACCCCTCCACTTT. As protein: CASSRQFGSPLHF.

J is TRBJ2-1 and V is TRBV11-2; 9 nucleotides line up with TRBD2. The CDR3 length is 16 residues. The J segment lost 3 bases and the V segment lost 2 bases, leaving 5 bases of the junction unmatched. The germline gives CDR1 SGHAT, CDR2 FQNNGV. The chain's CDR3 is CASSLPASGNYNEQFF. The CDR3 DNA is TGTGCCAGCAGCTTACCGGCTAGCGGGAACTACAATGAGCAGTTCTTC.

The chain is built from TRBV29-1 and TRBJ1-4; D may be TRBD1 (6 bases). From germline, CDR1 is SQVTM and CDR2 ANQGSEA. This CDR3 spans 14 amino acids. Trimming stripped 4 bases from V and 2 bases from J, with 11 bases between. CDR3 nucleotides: TGCAGCGTTGCAGGGGCAGGGACTAATGAAAAACTGTTTTTT. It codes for CSVAGAGTNEKLFF.

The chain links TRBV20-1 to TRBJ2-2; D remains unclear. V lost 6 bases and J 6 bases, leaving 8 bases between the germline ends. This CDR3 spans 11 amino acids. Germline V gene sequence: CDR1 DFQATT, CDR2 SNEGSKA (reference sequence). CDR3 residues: CSAPRAGELFF. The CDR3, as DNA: TGCAGTGCGCCCCGAGCCGGGGAGCTGTTTTTT.

DNA of the CDR3: TGTGCCAGCAGCGTAGGACAGGGTCTAGAAGCTTTCTTT. Translated: CASSVGQGLEAFF. The chain has TRBV9 and TRBJ1-1; 7 nucleotides align to TRBD1. This CDR3 has 13 amino acids. CDR1 and CDR2 (germline): SGDLS, YYNGEE. V was clipped by 0 bases and J by 8 bases; unmatched bases: 4.

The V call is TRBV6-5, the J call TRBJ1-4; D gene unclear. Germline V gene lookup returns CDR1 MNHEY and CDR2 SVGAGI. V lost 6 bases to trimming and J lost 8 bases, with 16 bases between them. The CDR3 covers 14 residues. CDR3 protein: CASRLTPAGEKLFF. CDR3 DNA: TGTGCCAGCAGGTTGACCCCGGCAGGCGAAAAACTGTTTTTT.

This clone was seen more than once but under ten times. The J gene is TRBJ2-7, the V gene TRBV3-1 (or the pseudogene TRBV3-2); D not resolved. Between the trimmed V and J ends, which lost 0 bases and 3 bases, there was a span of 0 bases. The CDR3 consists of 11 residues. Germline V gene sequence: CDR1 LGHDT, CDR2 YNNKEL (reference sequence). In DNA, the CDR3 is TGTGCCAGCAGCCAAGACTACGAGCAGTACTTC. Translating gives CASSQDYEQYF.

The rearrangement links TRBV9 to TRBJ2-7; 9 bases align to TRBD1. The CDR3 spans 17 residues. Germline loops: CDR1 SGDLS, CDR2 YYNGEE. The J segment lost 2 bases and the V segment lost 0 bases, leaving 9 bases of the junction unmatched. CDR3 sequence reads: CASSVGRGTGIPYEQYF. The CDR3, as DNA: TGTGCCAGCAGCGTAGGGAGGGGGACAGGGATACCCTACGAGCAGTACTTC.

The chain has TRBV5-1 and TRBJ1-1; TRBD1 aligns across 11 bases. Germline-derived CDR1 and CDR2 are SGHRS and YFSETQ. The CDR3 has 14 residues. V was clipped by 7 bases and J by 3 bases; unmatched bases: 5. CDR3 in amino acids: CASDPGQGDTEAFF. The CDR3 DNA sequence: TGCGCCAGCGATCCGGGACAGGGGGACACTGAAGCTTTCTTT.

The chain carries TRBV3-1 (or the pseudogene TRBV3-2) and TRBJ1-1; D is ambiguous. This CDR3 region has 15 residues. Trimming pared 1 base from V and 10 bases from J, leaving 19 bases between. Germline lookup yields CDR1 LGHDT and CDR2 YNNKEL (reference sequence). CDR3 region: CASSQAQRTSRGAFF. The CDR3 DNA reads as TGTGCCAGCAGCCAAGCCCAGAGAACTTCCCGGGGAGCTTTCTTT.

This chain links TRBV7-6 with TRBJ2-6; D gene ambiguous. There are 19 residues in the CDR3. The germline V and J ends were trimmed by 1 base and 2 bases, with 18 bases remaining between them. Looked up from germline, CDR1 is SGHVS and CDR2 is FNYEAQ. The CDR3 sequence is CASSLDVSEGKTGANVLTF. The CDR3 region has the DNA TGTGCCAGCAGCTTAGATGTGTCGGAAGGGAAGACTGGGGCCAACGTCCTGACTTTC.

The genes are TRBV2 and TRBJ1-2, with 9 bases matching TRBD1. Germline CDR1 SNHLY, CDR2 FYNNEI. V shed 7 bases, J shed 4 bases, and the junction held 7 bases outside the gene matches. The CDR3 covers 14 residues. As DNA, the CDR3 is TGTGCCAGCACTATGACAGGGGGTGGCTATGGCTACACCTTC. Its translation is CASTMTGGGYGYTF.

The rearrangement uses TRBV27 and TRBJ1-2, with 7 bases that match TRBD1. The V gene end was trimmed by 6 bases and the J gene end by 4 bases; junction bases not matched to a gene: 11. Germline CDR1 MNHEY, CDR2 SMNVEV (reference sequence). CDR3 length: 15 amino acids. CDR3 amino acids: CASSVRGQLGYGYTF. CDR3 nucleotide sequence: TGTGCCAGCAGCGTGAGGGGGCAATTGGGCTATGGCTACACCTTC.

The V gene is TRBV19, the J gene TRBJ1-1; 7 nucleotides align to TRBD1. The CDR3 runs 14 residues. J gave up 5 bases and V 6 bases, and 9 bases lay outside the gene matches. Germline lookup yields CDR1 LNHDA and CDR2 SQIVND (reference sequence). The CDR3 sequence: CASRTGEWWTEAFF. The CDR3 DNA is TGTGCCAGTAGAACAGGGGAATGGTGGACTGAAGCTTTCTTT.

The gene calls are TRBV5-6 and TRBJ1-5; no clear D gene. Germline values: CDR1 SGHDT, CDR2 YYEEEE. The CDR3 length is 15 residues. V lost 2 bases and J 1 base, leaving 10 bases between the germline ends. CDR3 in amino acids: CASSLGRTSNQPQHF. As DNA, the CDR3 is TGTGCCAGCAGCTTAGGACGGACGAGCAATCAGCCCCAGCATTTT.